This T cell receptor beta chain was sequenced for a study of metastatic and nonmetastatic thyroid tumors. On this clone: Its antigen is unknown.

Each patient came to thyroid surgery without any prior treatment (of any kind). Trimming took 0 bases from V and 0 from J; bases not matched to a gene: 11. CDR1 MNHEY and CDR2 SVGEGT come from the germline V gene. The CDR3 sequence is 19 residues long. TCRdb re-analyzed the PCR reads through MiXCR. The sample yields 13,000 to 15,000 clones, about a quarter seen once. Study-wide results and caveats: For both blood and tumor, malignant thyroid tumors reportedly showed significantly higher TCR beta diversity than benign nodules did.

This clonotype was obtained from a female donor with papillary thyroid cancer or a benign thyroid nodule (not recorded which). Some clones in this sample may be carry-over from other donors' samples. What was sequenced was tumor tissue. This sequence joins TRBV6-2 or TRBV6-3 and TRBJ1-5; 7 positions agree with TRBD1. CDR3 region: CASSYSRDSPTYSNQPQHF. In DNA, the CDR3 is TGTGCCAGCAGTTACTCTAGGGACAGTCCAACTTATAGCAATCAGCCCCAGCATTTT.